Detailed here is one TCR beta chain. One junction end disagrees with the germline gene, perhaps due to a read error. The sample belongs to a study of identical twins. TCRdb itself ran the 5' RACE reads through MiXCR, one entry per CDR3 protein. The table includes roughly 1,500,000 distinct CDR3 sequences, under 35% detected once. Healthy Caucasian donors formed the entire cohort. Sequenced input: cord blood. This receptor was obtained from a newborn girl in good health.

CDR3 DNA sequence: TGTGCCAGCAGTTTTCGGGCGGGGGGATCAGACACGCAGTATTTT. Amino acid sequence: CASSFRAGGSDTQYF. The chain joins TRBV12-3 or TRBV12-4 to TRBJ2-3, with 8 bases identical to TRBD2. The CDR3 spans 15 residues.